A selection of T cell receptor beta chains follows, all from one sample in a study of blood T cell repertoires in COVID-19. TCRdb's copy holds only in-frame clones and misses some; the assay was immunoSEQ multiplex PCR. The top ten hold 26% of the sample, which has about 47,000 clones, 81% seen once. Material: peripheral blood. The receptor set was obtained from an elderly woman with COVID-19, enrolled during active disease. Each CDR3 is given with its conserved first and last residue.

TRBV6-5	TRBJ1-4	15	CASSYTTGTNEKLFF
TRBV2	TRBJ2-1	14	CASSGLAVFNEQFF
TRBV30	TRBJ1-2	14	CAWDREPPNYGYTF
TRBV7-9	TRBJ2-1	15	CASSLTSGRSNEQFF
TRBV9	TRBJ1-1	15	CASSVGTGVNTEAFF
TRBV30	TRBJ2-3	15	CAWSRDRVKPDTQYF
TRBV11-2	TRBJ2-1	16	CASSMGLAGGQGEQFF
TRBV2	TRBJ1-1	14	CARKRGTGSTEAFF
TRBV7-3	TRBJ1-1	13	CASSLRGVTEAFF
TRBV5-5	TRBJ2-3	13	CARETVPPDTQYF
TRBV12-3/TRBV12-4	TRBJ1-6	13	CASSTDSFSPLHF
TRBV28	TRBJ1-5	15	CASSFWGDSNQPQHF
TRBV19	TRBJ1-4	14	CASQNQGSNEKLFF
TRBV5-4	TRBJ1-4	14	CASSRDSPNEKLFF
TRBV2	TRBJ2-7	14	CASSEATGAGEQYF
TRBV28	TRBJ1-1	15	CASSLDMVGASEAFF
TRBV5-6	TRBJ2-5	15	CASSRDWANQETQYF
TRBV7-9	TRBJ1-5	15	CASSLGGQSNQPQHF
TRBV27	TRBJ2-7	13	CATAGSSPYEQYF
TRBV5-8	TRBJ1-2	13	CASSFQMTDGYTF
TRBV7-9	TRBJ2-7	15	CASSSSPSISYEQYF
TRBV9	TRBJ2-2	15	CASSVADRGPGELFF
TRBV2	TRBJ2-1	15	CASSAHQLAVNEQFF
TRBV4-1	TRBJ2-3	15	CASSPGTKNTDTQYF
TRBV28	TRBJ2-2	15	CASRQTGLNTGELFF
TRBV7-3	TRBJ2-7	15	CASSLLGQGLSEQYF
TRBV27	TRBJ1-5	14	CASSLGRLNQPQHF
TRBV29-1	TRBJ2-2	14	CSVRFSTNTGELFF